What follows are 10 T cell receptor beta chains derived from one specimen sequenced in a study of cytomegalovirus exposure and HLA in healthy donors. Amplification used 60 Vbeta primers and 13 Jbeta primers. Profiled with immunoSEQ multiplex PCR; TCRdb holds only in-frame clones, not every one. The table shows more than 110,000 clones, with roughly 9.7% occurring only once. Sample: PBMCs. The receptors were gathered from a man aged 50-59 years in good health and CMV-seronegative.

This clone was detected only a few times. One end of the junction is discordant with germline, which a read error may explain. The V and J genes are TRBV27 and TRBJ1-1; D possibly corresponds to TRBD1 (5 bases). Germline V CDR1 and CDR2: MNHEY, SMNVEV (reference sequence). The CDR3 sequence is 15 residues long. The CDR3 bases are TGTGCCAGCAGCCGTCGGGGCGGGACGGGCACTGAAGATTTCTTT. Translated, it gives CASSRRGGTGTEDFF.

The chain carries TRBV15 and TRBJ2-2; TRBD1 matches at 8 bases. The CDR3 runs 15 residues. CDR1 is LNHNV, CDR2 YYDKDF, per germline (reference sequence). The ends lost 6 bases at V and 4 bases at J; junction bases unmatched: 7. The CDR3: CATRTQGVITGELFF. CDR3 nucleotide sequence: TGTGCCACCAGGACACAGGGGGTAATCACCGGGGAGCTGTTTTTT.

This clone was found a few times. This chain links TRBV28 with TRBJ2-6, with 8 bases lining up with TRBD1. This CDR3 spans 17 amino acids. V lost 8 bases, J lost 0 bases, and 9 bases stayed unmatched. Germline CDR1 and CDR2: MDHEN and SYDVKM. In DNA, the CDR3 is TGTGCCAGCGTCGGACAGGGCGAGTACTCTGGGGCCAACGTCCTGACTTTC. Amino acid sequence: CASVGQGEYSGANVLTF.

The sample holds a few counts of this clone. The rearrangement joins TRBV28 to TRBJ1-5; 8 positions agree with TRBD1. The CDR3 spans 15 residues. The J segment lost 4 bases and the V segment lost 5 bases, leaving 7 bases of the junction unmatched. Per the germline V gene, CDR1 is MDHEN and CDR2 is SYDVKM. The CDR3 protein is CASSKRTGNNQPQHF. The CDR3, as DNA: TGTGCCAGCAGTAAAAGGACAGGGAATAATCAGCCCCAGCATTTT.

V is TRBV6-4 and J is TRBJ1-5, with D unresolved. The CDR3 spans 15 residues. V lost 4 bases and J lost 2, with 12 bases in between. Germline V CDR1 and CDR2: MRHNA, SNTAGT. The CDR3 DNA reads TGTGCCAGCAGTGGGGGAGCATGGGGCAATCAGCCCCAGCATTTT. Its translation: CASSGGAWGNQPQHF.

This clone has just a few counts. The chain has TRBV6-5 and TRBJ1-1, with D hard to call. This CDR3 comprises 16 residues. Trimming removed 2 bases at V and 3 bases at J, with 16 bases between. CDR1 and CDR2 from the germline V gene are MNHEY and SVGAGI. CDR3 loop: CASSYLLRVSDTEAFF. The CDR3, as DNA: TGTGCCAGCAGTTACCTCCTGCGGGTTTCAGACACTGAAGCTTTCTTT.

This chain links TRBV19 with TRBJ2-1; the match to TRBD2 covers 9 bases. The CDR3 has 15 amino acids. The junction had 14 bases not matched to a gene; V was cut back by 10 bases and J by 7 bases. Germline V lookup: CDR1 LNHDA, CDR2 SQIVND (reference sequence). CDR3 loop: CATSPRGGRGNEQFF. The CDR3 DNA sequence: TGTGCCACCAGCCCCCGTGGCGGGAGGGGGAATGAGCAGTTCTTC.

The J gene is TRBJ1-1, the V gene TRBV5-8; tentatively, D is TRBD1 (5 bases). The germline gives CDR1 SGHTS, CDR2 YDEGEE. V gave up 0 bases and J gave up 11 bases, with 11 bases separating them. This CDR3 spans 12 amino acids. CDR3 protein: CASSLGTYGAFF. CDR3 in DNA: TGTGCCAGCAGCTTGGGGACATACGGGGCTTTCTTT.

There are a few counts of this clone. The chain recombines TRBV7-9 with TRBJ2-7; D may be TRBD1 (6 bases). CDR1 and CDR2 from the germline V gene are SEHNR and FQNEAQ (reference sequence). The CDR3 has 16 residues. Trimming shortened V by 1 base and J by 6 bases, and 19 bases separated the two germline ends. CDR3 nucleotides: TGTGCCAGCAGCTTAGTTATGGGGGCGCCAACTGGCGAGCAGTACTTC. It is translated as CASSLVMGAPTGEQYF.

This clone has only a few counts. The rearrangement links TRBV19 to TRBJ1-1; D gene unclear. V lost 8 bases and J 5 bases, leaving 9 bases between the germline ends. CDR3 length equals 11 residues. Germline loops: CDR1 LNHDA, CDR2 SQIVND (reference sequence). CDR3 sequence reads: CASEGGTEAFF. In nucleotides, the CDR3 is TGTGCCAGTGAGGGCGGGACTGAAGCTTTCTTT.